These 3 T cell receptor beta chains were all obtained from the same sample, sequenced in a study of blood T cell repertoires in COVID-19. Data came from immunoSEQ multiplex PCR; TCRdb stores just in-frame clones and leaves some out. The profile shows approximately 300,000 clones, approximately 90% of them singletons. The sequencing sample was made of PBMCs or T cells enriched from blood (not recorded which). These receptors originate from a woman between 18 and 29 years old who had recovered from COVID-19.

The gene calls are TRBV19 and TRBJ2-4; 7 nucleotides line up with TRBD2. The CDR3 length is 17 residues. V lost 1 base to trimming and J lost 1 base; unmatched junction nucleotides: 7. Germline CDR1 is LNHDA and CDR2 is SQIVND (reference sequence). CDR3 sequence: CASSIGTRLLAKNIQYF. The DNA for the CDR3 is TGTGCCAGTAGTATAGGGACTAGACTCTTGGCCAAAAACATTCAGTACTTC.

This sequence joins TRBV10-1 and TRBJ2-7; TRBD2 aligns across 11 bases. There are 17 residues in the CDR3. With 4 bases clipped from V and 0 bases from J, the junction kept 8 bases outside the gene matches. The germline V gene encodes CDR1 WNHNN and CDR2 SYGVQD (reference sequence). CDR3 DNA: TGCGCCAGCAGTGGTAGCGGGGGGGGATCCCGCTCCTACGAGCAGTACTTC. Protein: CASSGSGGGSRSYEQYF.

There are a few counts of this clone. CDR3 residues: CASSLGQGGNSPLHF. In DNA form, the CDR3 reads TGTGCCAGCAGCCTCGGACAGGGCGGCAATTCACCCCTCCACTTT. V gene TRBV9 combines with J gene TRBJ1-6; TRBD1 matches at 8 bases. CDR1 is SGDLS and CDR2 is YYNGEE in the germline V gene. J lost 7 bases, V lost 4 bases, and 7 bases had no gene match. This CDR3 is 15 amino acids long. The whole variable domain, remainder taken from reference TRBV9 and TRBJ1-6, is DSGVTQTPKHLITATGQRVTLRCSPRSGDLSVYWYQQSLDQGLQFLIQYYNGEERAKGNILERFSAQQFPDLHSELNLSSLELGDSALYFCASSLGQGGNSPLHFGNGTRLTVT.